The 2 T cell receptor beta chains given below trace back to one sample, sequenced in a study of T cell changes during pregnancy in multiple sclerosis. The repertoire was sequenced with immunoSEQ multiplex PCR; TCRdb's copy has only in-frame clones and lacks some. The sample shows about 76,000 clones, 93% of them seen only once. Sample: peripheral blood, taken in the second trimester of pregnancy. The receptors here all came from a female donor with multiple sclerosis, enrolled in a pregnancy study.

The rearrangement joins TRBV11-2 to TRBJ1-2, with 8 bases aligning to TRBD1. Germline CDR1 SGHAT, CDR2 FQNNGV. The trim removed 0 bases at V and 4 bases at J, leaving 4 bases unmatched. The CDR3 is 15 amino acids. The CDR3 reads CASSLESGGAYGYTF. The CDR3 nucleotides read TGTGCCAGCAGCTTAGAATCAGGGGGCGCCTATGGCTACACCTTC. Complete variable domain (other parts from reference TRBV11-2 and TRBJ1-2): EAGVAQSPRYKIIEKRQSVAFWCNPISGHATLYWYQQILGQGPKLLIQFQNNGVVDDSQLPKDRFSAERLKGVDSTLKIQPAKLEDSAVYLCASSLESGGAYGYTFGSGTRLTVV.

There are a few counts of this clone. This rearrangement joins TRBV2 to TRBJ1-1; unclear D gene. CDR3 size: 12 residues. Germline V gene data show CDR1 as SNHLY and CDR2 as FYNNEI. Trimming stripped 6 bases from V and 8 bases from J, with 13 bases between. The CDR3: CASSTEEEEAFF. The CDR3 DNA sequence: TGTGCCAGCAGCACAGAGGAGGAAGAAGCTTTCTTT.